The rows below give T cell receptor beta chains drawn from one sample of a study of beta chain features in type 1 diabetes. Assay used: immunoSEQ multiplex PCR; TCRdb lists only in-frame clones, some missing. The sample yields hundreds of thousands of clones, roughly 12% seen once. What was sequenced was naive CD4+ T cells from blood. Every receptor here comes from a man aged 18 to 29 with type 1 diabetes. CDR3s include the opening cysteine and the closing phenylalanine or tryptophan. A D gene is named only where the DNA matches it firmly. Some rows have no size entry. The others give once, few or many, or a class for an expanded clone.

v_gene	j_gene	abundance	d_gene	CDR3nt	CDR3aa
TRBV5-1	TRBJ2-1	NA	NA	TGCGCCAGCAGCATTGGGACCTACAATGAGCAGTTCTTC	CASSIGTYNEQFF
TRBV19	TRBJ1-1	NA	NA	TGTGCCAGTAGTCCTGTAGGGTATACTGAAGCTTTCTTT	CASSPVGYTEAFF
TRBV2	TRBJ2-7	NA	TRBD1	TGTGCCAGCGGGGGACAGACCAGCTCCTACGAGCAGTACTTC	CASGGQTSSYEQYF
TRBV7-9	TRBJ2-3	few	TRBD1	TGTGCCAGCAGCTTAACAGGGGGCTTGGATACGCAGTATTTT	CASSLTGGLDTQYF
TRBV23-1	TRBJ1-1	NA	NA	TGCGCCAGCAGTCAACAGGGGAAGAACACTGAAGCTTTCTTT	CASSQQGKNTEAFF
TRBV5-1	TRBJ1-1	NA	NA	TGCGCCAGCAGCTCCGGGGTTTGGGCGAACACTGAAGCTTTCTTT	CASSSGVWANTEAFF
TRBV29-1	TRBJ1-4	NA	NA	TGCAGCGCGACCGGGACTGCAACTAATGAAAAACTGTTTTTT	CSATGTATNEKLFF
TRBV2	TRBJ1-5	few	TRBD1	TGTGCCAGCACGTTTGGGACAGGGCGGGAACAGCCCCAGCATTTT	CASTFGTGREQPQHF
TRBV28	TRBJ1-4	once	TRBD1	TGTGCCAGCAGTGTCGGGACAGCTAGTGAAAAACTGTTTTTT	CASSVGTASEKLFF
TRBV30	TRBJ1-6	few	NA	TGTGCCTGGAGTGACGGGAGAAACTCCTATAATTCACCCCTCCACTTT	CAWSDGRNSYNSPLHF
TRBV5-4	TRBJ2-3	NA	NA	TGTGCCAGCAGCGGCGCGGGCGGGCTAGCGATCACAGATACGCAGTATTTT	CASSGAGGLAITDTQYF
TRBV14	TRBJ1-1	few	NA	TGTGCCAGCAGCCTAATAGCAGGGAACACTGAAGCTTTCTTT	CASSLIAGNTEAFF
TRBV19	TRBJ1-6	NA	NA	TGTGCCAGTACCACACCAGGGGCTGATAATTCACCCCTCCACTTT	CASTTPGADNSPLHF
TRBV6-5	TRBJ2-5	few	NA	TGTGCCAGCAGTTACAATCAGGAGGGTAGCGGACGACCGTACTTC	CASSYNQEGSGRPYF
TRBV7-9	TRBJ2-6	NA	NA	TGTGCCAGCAGCCCTGTGGGGCGTTCGGGGGCCAACGTCCTGACTTTC	CASSPVGRSGANVLTF
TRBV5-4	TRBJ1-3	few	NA	TGTGCCAGCAGCATACAGACAGGTTCTGGAAACACCATATATTTT	CASSIQTGSGNTIYF
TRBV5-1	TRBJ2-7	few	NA	TGCGCCAGCAGCCCCGGGACGGCCATGGGTGGCGAGCAGTACTTC	CASSPGTAMGGEQYF
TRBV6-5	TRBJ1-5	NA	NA	TGTGCCAGCAGTTCATATAGCAATCAGCCCCAGCATTTT	CASSSYSNQPQHF
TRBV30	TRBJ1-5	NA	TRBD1	TGTGCCTGTAGACAGGGAGGTCAGCCCCAGCATTTT	CACRQGGQPQHF
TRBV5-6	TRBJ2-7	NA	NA	TGTGCCACTTGGTGGGGCAGGGTCTCCGAGCAGTACTTC	CATWWGRVSEQYF
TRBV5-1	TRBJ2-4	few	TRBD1	TGCGCCAGCAGCCCGATGGACAGGCCGGGAGCCAAAAACATTCAGTACTTC	CASSPMDRPGAKNIQYF
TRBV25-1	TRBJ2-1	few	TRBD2	TGTGCCAGCACGCTAGCGGGGTCCCCCAATGAGCAGTTCTTC	CASTLAGSPNEQFF
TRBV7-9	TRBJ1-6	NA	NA	TGTGCCAGCAGCTTAGGAACTCAAAGGTTCTCCTATAATTCACCCCTCCACTTT	CASSLGTQRFSYNSPLHF
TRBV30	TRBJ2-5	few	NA	TGTGCCTGGGAGGCAGGGGATAGGTTGTACCAAGAGACCCAGTACTTC	CAWEAGDRLYQETQYF
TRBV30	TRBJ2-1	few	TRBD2	TGTGCCTGGAACAAGGGAACTAGCGGGAGAGATGAGCAGTTCTTC	CAWNKGTSGRDEQFF
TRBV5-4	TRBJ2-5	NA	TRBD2	TGTGCCAGCAGCGCCCGACTAGCGGGGGTGGAGACCCAGTACTTC	CASSARLAGVETQYF
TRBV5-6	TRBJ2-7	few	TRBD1	TGTGCCAGCAGCAGGGGACAGGGCTACGAGCAGTACTTC	CASSRGQGYEQYF
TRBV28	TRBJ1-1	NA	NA	TGTGCCAGCAGTTTGGACACTGAAGCTTTCTTT	CASSLDTEAFF
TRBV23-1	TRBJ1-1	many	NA	TGCGCCAGCAGTTACGGGTACCGTGGGGGAGCTTTCTTT	CASSYGYRGGAFF
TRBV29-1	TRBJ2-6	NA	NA	TGCAGCGTTGGGGGGTACTCTGGGGCCAACGTCCTGACTTTC	CSVGGYSGANVLTF
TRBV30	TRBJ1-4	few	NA	TGTGCCTGGACCCAATCTCAGTATGAAAAACTGTTTTTT	CAWTQSQYEKLFF
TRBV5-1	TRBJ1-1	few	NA	TGCGCCAGCAGCTTACAAGGGGTCACTGAAGCTTTCTTT	CASSLQGVTEAFF
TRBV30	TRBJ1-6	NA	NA	TGTGCCGGACAAACAGGGAACAATTCACCCCTCCACTTT	CAGQTGNNSPLHF
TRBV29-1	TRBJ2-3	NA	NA	TGCAGCGTTGACGGGGGCGCGGGCACAGATACGCAGTATTTT	CSVDGGAGTDTQYF
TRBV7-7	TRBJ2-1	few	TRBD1	TGTGCTAGCAGCTTAGTCGGGACAGGGGTTCCGGATGAGCAGTTCTTC	CASSLVGTGVPDEQFF
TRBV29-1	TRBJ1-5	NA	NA	TGCAGCGTTGAAGGTGGGGTCGGTCAGCCCCAGCATTTT	CSVEGGVGQPQHF
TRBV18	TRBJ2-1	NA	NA	TGTGCCAGCTCAACCGACAGGACGGAGCAGTTCTTC	CASSTDRTEQFF
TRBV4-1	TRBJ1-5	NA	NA	TGCGCCAGCAGCCAAGTCTTGGCGGGTCAGCCCCAGCATTTT	CASSQVLAGQPQHF
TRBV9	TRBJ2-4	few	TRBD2	TGTGCCAGCAGCCCCTACCGGGGACTAGCGGGGGGAGCCAAAAACATTCAGTACTTC	CASSPYRGLAGGAKNIQYF
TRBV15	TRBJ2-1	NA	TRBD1	TGTGCCACCAGTTACCCTGACAGGGAGAACAATGAGCAGTTCTTC	CATSYPDRENNEQFF
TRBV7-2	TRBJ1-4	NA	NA	TGTGCCAGCAGCTTCAGGAGTAGGGATGGGGAAAAACTGTTTTTT	CASSFRSRDGEKLFF
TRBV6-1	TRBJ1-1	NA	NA	TGTGCCAGCAGTTTGGGGCAGTACACTGAAGCTTTCTTT	CASSLGQYTEAFF
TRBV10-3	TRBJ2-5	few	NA	TGTGCCATCAGTGCCGGGACAAAAGAGACCCAGTACTTC	CAISAGTKETQYF
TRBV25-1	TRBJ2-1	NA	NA	TGTGCCAGCAGCCTTATTGGGGTTGAGCAGTTCTTC	CASSLIGVEQFF
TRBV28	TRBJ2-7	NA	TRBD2	TGTGCCAGCCTCAGCGGGACTACCTCCTACGAGCAGTACTTC	CASLSGTTSYEQYF
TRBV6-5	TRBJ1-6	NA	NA	TGTGCCAGCAGCCTTGAGGGCCTTCCTAATTCACCCCTCCACTTT	CASSLEGLPNSPLHF
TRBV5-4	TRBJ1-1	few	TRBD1	TGTGCCAGCAGTTCGAGACAGGGCTCGAACACTGAAGCTTTCTTT	CASSSRQGSNTEAFF
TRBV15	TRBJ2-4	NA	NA	TGTGCCACCAGCAGTGGTGCCCCTACAGGGAGGTACATTCAGTACTTC	CATSSGAPTGRYIQYF
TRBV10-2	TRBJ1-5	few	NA	TGCGCCAGCAGTGAGGCAGACCATCAGCCCCAGCATTTT	CASSEADHQPQHF
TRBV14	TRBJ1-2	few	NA	TGTGCCAGCAGCCAAGCTCGCTATGGCTACACCTTC	CASSQARYGYTF
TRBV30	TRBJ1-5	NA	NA	TGTGCCTGGAGTCGACGGGTTAGCAATCAGCCCCAGCATTTT	CAWSRRVSNQPQHF
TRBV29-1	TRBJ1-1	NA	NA	TGCAGCGTTGACAAGGAGGCCGTGAACACTGAAGCTTTCTTT	CSVDKEAVNTEAFF
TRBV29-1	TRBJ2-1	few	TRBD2	TGCAGCGTTGATCGCGCGGGGGGCGGGAATGAGCAGTTCTTC	CSVDRAGGGNEQFF
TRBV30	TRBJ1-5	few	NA	TGTGCCTGGAGTTCCGGACTGTTTAATCAGCCCCAGCATTTT	CAWSSGLFNQPQHF
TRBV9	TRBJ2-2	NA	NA	TGTGCCAGCAGCGTAGGTCCCGCAGGGCCGAACACCGGGGAGCTGTTTTTT	CASSVGPAGPNTGELFF